This TCR beta chain originates from a study of a mutant IDH1 vaccine in newly diagnosed glioma. Whole-study findings and limits: Pseudoprogression appears to have had no connection to changes in top peripheral T cell clonotypes.

The ends were cut back, 5 bases at V and 6 bases at J, with 29 bases in the middle. The CDR3 has 18 residues. Germline values: CDR1 MNHEY, CDR2 SMNVEV (reference sequence). A note on this clone: Its antigen is unidentified.

Data came from immunoSEQ multiplex PCR; TCRdb stores just in-frame clones and leaves some out. The top ten clones hold roughly 5% of a sample with 60,000 or so clones, about 90% of them seen once. Sample time point: week 5, during vaccination. Doses consisted of 300 ug of mutant IDH1 20-mer peptide each, paired with topical imiquimod. This chain uses TRBV27 with TRBJ2-7, with a possible D match to TRBD2 (8 bases). Sequences were derived from PBMCs, sampled from a glioma patient whose treatment included an IDH1 peptide vaccine. This receptor was taken from a woman in her 40s with glioma. The CDR3 region has the DNA TGTGCCAGCAGTCCCTCCGACAGGGCCGGGACTAGAGGGGGCGAGCAGTACTTC. Its protein product is CASSPSDRAGTRGGEQYF.